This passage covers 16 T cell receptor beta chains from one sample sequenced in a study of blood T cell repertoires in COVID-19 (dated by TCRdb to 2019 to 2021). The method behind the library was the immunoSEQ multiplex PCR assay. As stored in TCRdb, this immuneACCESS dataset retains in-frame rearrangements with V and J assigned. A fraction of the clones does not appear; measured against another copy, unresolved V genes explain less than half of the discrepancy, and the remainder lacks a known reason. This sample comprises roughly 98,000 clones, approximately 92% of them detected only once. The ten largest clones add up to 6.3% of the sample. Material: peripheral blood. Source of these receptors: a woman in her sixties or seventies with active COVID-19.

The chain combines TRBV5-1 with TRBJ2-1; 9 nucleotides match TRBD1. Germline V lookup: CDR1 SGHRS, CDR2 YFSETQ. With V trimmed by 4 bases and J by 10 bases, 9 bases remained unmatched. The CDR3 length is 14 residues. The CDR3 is CASSPGTGTYEQFF. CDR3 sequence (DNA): TGCGCCAGCAGCCCCGGGACAGGGACCTACGAGCAGTTCTTC.

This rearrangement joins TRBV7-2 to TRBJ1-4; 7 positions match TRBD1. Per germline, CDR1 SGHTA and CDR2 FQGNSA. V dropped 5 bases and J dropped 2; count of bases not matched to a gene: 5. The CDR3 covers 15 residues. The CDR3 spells CASSATGATNEKLFF. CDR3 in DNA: TGTGCCAGCAGCGCCACAGGGGCGACTAATGAAAAACTGTTTTTT.

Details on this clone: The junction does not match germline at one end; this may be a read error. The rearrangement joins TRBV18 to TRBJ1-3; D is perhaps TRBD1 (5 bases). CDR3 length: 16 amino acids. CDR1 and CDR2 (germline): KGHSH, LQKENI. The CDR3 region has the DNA TGTGCCAGCTCCCCACAGGAAGGGGTCGAGGGAAACACCATATATTTT. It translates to CASSPQEGVEGNTIYF.

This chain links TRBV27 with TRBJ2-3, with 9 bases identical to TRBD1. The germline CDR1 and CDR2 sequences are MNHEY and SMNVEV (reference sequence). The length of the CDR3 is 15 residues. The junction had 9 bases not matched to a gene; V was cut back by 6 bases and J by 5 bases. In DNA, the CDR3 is TGTGCCAGCAGCCAGCCGGGACAGGGACGAGATACGCAGTATTTT. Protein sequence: CASSQPGQGRDTQYF.

The CDR3 coding sequence is TGTGCCAGCAGTCGACAGGGGTTTTACACTGAAGCTTTCTTT. It translates to CASSRQGFYTEAFF. The chain joins TRBV14 to TRBJ1-1, with 8 bases fitting TRBD1. The length of the CDR3 is 14 residues. Germline V lookup: CDR1 SGHDN, CDR2 FVKESK. The J segment lost 3 bases and the V segment lost 6 bases, leaving 6 bases of the junction unmatched.

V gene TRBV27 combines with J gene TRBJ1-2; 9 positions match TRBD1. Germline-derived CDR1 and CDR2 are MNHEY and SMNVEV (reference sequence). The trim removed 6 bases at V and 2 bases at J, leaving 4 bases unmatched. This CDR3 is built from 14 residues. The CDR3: CASSTGTGNYGYTF. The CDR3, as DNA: TGTGCCAGCAGCACCGGGACAGGGAACTATGGCTACACCTTC.

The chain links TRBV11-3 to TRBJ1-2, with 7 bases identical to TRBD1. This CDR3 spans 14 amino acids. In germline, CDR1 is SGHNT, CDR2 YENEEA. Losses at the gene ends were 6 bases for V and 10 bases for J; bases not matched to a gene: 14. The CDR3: CASRPSANQGDYTF. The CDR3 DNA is TGTGCCAGCAGACCGAGCGCTAACCAGGGGGACTACACCTTC.

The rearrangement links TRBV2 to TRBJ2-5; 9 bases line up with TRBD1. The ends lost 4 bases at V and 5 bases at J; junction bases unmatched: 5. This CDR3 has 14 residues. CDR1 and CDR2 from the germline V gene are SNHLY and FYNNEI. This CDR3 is CASSADRGRETQYF. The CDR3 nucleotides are TGTGCCAGCAGTGCGGACAGGGGCCGGGAGACCCAGTACTTC. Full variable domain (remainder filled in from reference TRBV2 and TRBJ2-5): EPEVTQTPSHQVTQMGQEVILRCVPISNHLYFYWYRQILGQKVEFLVSFYNNEISEKSEIFDDQFSVERPDGSNFTLKIRSTKLEDSAMYFCASSADRGRETQYFGPGTRLLVL.

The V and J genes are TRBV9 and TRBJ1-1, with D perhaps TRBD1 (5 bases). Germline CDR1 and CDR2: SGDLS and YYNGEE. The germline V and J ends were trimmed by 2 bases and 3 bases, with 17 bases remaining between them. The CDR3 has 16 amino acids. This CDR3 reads CASSVEPSPGDTEAFF. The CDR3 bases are TGTGCCAGCAGCGTCGAACCTTCCCCGGGGGACACTGAAGCTTTCTTT.

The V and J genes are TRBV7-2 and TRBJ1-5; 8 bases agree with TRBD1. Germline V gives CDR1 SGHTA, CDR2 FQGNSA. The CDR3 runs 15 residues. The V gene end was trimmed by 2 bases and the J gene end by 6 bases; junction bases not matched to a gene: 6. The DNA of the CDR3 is TGTGCCAGCAGCTTAACAGGGGGAGGAGGTCAGCCCCAGCATTTT. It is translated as CASSLTGGGGQPQHF.

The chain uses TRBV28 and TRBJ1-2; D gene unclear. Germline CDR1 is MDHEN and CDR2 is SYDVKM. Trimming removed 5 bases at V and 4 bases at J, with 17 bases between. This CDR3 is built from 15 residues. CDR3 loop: CASSLQGGLIYGYTF. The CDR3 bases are TGTGCCAGCAGTCTCCAAGGAGGACTAATCTATGGCTACACCTTC.

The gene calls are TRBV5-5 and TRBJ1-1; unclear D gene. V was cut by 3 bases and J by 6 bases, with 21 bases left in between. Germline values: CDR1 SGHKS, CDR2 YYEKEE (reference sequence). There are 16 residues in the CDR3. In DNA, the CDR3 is TGTGCCAGCAGCTGGGCAGACCAGAATGTGGGCTCTGAAGCTTTCTTT. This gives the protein CASSWADQNVGSEAFF. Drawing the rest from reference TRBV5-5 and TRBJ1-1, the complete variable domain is DAGVTQSPTHLIKTRGQQVTLRCSPISGHKSVSWYQQVLGQGPQFIFQYYEKEERGRGNFPDRFSARQFPNYSSELNVNALLLGDSALYLCASSWADQNVGSEAFFGQGTRLTVV.

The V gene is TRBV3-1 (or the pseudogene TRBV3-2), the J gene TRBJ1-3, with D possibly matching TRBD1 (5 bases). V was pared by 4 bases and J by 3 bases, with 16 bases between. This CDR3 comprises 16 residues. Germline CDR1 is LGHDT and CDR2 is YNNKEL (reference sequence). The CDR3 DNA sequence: TGTGCCAGCAGCCCCCAAAGGGACTGGTATGGAAACACCATATATTTT. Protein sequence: CASSPQRDWYGNTIYF.

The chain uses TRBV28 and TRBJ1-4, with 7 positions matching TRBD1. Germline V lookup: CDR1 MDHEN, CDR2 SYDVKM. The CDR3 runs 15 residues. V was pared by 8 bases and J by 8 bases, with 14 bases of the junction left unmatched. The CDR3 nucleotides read TGTGCCAGCCTCGAATTCCAGGGGGTTTGGGAAAAACTGTTTTTT. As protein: CASLEFQGVWEKLFF.

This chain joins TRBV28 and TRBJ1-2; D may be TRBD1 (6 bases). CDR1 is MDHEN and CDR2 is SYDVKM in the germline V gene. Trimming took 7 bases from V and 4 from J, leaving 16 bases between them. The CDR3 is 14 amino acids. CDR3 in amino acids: CASTKGGESYGYTF. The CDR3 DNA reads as TGTGCCAGCACCAAAGGGGGGGAGAGCTATGGCTACACCTTC.

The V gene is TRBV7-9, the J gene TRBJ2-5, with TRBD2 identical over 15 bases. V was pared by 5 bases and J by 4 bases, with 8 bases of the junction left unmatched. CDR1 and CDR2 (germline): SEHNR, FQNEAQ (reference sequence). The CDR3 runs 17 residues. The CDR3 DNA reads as TGTGCCAGCAGCCGGACTAGCGGGAGGGAAGTTGGAGAGACCCAGTACTTC. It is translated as CASSRTSGREVGETQYF.